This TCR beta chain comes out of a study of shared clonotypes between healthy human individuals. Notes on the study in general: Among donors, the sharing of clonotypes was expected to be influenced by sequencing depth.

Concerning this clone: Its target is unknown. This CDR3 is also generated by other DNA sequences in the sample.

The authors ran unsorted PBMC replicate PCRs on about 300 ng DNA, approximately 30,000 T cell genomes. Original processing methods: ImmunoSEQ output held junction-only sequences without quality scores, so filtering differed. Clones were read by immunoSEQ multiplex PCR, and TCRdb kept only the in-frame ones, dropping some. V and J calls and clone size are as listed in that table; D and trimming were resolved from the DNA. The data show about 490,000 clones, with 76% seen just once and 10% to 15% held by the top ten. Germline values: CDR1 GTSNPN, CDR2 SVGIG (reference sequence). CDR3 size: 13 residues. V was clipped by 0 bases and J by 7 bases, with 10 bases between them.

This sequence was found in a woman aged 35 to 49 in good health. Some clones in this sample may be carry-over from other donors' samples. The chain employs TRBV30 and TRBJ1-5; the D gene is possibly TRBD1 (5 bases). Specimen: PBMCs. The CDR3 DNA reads TGTGCCTGGAGTGTACGGGGCGGACAGCCCCAGCATTTT. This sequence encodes CAWSVRGGQPQHF.